This T cell receptor beta chain was recovered during a study of CD8 T cells in ankylosing spondylitis. Trimming took off 6 bases at V and 3 bases at J, with 18 bases between the two ends. CDR1 and CDR2 from the germline V gene are MDHEN and SYDVKM. This CDR3 comprises 16 residues. Via MiXCR, TCRdb re-called the 5' RACE reads, giving one row per CDR3 protein. The sample has 150,000 to 200,000 distinct CDR3 sequences, approximately 10% seen once; the top ten hold about 28%. This clonotype was counted between two and nine times. What was sequenced was blood, either unsorted or a sorted T cell fraction (not recorded which). The chain combines TRBV28 with TRBJ1-3; D unresolved. The receptor comes from a male donor with ankylosing spondylitis or in good health (not recorded which). The CDR3 protein is CASSPHETRSGNTIYF. Here the CDR3 DNA reads TGTGCCAGCAGCCCACATGAGACGCGAAGTGGAAACACCATATATTTT.